These 10 T cell receptor beta chains were sequenced from one sample in a study of cytomegalovirus exposure and HLA in healthy donors. The study ran its PCR with 60 Vbeta and 13 Jbeta primers. Some clones are missing from TCRdb's copy, which holds only in-frame ones; the method was immunoSEQ multiplex PCR. The sample includes tens of thousands of clones, roughly 80% seen only once; the top ten take about 22%. Source material: PBMCs. Receptors were obtained from a woman in her 40s in good health and CMV-seropositive.

This rearrangement joins TRBV7-9 to TRBJ2-5, with D tentatively TRBD1 (5 bases). From germline, CDR1 is SEHNR and CDR2 FQNEAQ (reference sequence). Trimming shortened V by 5 bases and J by 4 bases, and 11 bases separated the two germline ends. CDR3 size: 13 residues. The CDR3 sequence is CASSPDKGETQYF. CDR3 nucleotides: TGTGCCAGCAGCCCGGACAAGGGAGAGACCCAGTACTTC.

This clone was detected only once. The chain links TRBV7-6 to TRBJ2-7, with 10 positions matching TRBD2. The CDR3 spans 15 residues. Germline CDR1 and CDR2: SGHVS and FNYEAQ. Germline trimming cut 5 bases from V and 7 bases from J; bases unmatched to any gene: 11. The CDR3 DNA reads as TGTGCCAGCAGCGTAACTAGCGGGGATCTGCGGGAGCAGTACTTC. Encoded protein: CASSVTSGDLREQYF.

CDR3 in DNA: TGCGCCAGCAGCCGGACTAGCGGGAGCATCTATGAGCAGTTCTTC. Protein product: CASSRTSGSIYEQFF. The chain combines TRBV4-1 with TRBJ2-1; 13 nucleotides align to TRBD2. With 4 bases clipped from V and 8 bases from J, the junction kept 5 bases outside the gene matches. Germline V lookup: CDR1 MGHRA, CDR2 YSYEKL. The CDR3 is 15 amino acids.

The chain is built from TRBV1 and TRBJ1-4; the tabulated D call, TRBD1, remains unverified against the DNA. TRBV1 is given as a pseudogene. The CDR3 consists of 14 residues. The CDR3 nucleotides are TGCACCAGCAGCCAAGGGGACATTAATGAAAAACTGTTTTTT. Its protein is CTSSQGDINEKLFF.

The chain links TRBV6-1 to TRBJ1-1, with 7 bases that match TRBD1. This CDR3 region has 16 residues. The junction had 5 bases not matched to a gene; V was cut back by 1 base and J by 0 bases. Germline V lookup: CDR1 MNHNS, CDR2 SASEGT. CDR3: CASSEVWTGMNTEAFF. The CDR3 DNA reads TGTGCCAGCAGTGAAGTCTGGACAGGAATGAACACTGAAGCTTTCTTT.

This chain joins TRBV7-9 and TRBJ2-7, with TRBD2 as a possible D gene (5 bases). The CDR3 spans 12 residues. Germline lookup yields CDR1 SEHNR and CDR2 FQNEAQ (reference sequence). V was cut by 1 base and J by 7 bases, with 8 bases left in between. The CDR3 DNA reads TGTGCCAGCAGCTTAGATCCGGGGGAGCAGTACTTC. Protein sequence: CASSLDPGEQYF.

The chain joins TRBV5-6 to TRBJ2-1, with 10 bases lining up with TRBD2. Germline CDR1 reads SGHDT; CDR2 reads YYEEEE. V lost 1 base, J lost 4 bases, and 2 bases stayed unmatched. The CDR3 has 15 residues. This CDR3 reads CASSLLAGGYNEQFF. The CDR3 DNA sequence: TGTGCCAGCAGCTTGTTAGCGGGGGGATACAATGAGCAGTTCTTC.

The chain employs TRBV5-8 and TRBJ2-7; D possibly corresponds to TRBD2 (6 bases). V dropped 0 bases and J dropped 3 bases, with 13 bases sitting between them. The germline V gene encodes CDR1 SGHTS and CDR2 YDEGEE. The CDR3 extends over 15 amino acids. CDR3 protein: CASSLGAGRNYEQYF. The CDR3 DNA reads TGTGCCAGCAGCTTGGGGGCGGGAAGGAACTACGAGCAGTACTTC.

The chain joins TRBV29-1 to TRBJ2-2, with D possibly matching TRBD1 (5 bases). Trimming pared 0 bases from V and 5 bases from J, leaving 10 bases between. The CDR3 has 14 amino acids. Germline V CDR1 and CDR2: SQVTM, ANQGSEA. The DNA for the CDR3 is TGCAGCGTTGAAGAAGGACAAGGAACCGGGGAGCTGTTTTTT. It codes for CSVEEGQGTGELFF.

V is TRBV7-3 and J is TRBJ2-2, with 7 bases fitting TRBD2. This CDR3 contains 15 residues. V lost 5 bases to trimming and J lost 8 bases; unmatched junction nucleotides: 11. Germline-derived CDR1 and CDR2 are SGHTA and FQGTGA. The CDR3 spells CASSQAGPKGGELFF. The CDR3 nucleotides read TGTGCCAGCAGCCAAGCGGGACCTAAGGGTGGGGAGCTGTTTTTT.